This TCR beta chain was sequenced during a study of OX40 agonist ivuxolimab in advanced cancers. Study details: Patients received ivuxolimab, an intravenous treatment, every 2 weeks at 0.01 to 10 mg/kg. Past anti-PD-1, anti-PD-L1 or anti-CTLA-4 therapy was accepted, and 40% to 45% had received some. Three patients showed partial responses: one hepatocellular carcinoma and two cutaneous melanoma cases.

Blood draws occurred at baseline, cycle 4 day 1, and cycle 7 day 1. Germline V gives CDR1 LNHDA, CDR2 SQIVND (reference sequence). V lost 7 bases, J lost 5 bases, and 5 bases stayed unmatched. There are 13 residues in the CDR3. Clones were sequenced by immunoSEQ multiplex PCR, and TCRdb holds only the in-frame ones, with some missing. Of under 80,000 clones listed, 80% to 90% were seen once; the top ten hold 0.9% to 1.2%. This clonotype was sampled from an adult with an advanced solid tumor such as melanoma, head and neck, liver or kidney cancer. The sequenced sample was CD4+ or CD8+ T cells sorted from blood, obtained in a trial of the OX40 agonist ivuxolimab. The V call is TRBV19, the J call TRBJ1-5; 7 nucleotides match TRBD1. The CDR3 DNA sequence: TGTGCCAGTAAGGACAGGTCGGATCAGCCCCAGCATTTT. Residues: CASKDRSDQPQHF.